A selection of T cell receptor beta chains follows, all from one sample in a study of vaccination and CD4 T cells after COVID-19. MiXCR, applied by TCRdb to the PCR reads, yields one record per CDR3 protein. The sample lists around 16,000 distinct CDR3 sequences, roughly 44% occurring once. No antigen has been assigned to these receptors. The source was CD4+ T cells from blood, cultured in vitro, collected about 7 months after SARS-CoV-2 vaccination. Source of these receptors: a human donor who had recovered from COVID-19. The CDR3 runs from the conserved cysteine through the conserved F or W. Size is omitted from some rows. Given values are once, few, many or a class for expanded clones.

abundance | j_gene | v_gene | CDR3aa
. | TRBJ1-1 | TRBV7-9 | CASSVQANTEAFF
few | TRBJ1-1 | TRBV7-8 | CASAWGPMNTEAFF
. | TRBJ1-6 | TRBV20-1 | CSARVSPNSPLHF
few | TRBJ1-2 | TRBV7-9 | CASSKLRDSSNYGYTF
once | TRBJ1-5 | TRBV4-2 | CASSPRDRDNQPQHF
. | TRBJ2-2 | TRBV20-1 | CSASVAGYTGELFF
few | TRBJ1-5 | TRBV20-1 | CSARPRDSHNQPQHF
. | TRBJ2-1 | TRBV6-5 | CASSFRQGWNEQFF
. | TRBJ1-5 | TRBV10-2 | CASSSGEGQPQHF
. | TRBJ2-2 | TRBV7-6 | CASSLAAGQTISGELFF
few | TRBJ2-5 | TRBV7-2 | CASSVQETQYF
few | TRBJ2-7 | TRBV15 | CATSRGDEQYF
. | TRBJ2-7 | TRBV5-4 | CASSFSGSDEQYF
. | TRBJ2-7 | TRBV6-2/TRBV6-3 | CASSYSDPRPSYEQYF
. | TRBJ2-3 | TRBV6-2/TRBV6-3 | CASSPGAGTDTQYF
few | TRBJ2-5 | TRBV11-2 | CASSQVKLAGVIETQYF